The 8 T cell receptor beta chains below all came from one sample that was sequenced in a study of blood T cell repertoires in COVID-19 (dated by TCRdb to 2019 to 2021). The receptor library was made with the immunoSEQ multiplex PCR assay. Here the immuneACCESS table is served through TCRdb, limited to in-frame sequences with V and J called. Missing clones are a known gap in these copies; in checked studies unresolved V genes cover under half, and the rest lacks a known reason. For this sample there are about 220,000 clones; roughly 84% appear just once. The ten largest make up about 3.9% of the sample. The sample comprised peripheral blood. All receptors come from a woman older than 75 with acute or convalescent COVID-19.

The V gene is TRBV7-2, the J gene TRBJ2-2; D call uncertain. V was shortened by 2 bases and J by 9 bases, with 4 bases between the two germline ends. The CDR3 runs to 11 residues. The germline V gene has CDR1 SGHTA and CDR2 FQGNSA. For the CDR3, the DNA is TGTGCCAGCAGCTTATATCGGGAGCTGTTTTTT. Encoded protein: CASSLYRELFF.

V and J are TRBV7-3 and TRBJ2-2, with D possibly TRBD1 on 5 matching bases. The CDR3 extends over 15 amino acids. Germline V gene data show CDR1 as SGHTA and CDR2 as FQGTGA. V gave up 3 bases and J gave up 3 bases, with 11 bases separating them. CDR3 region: CASSLSREDTGELFF. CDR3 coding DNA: TGTGCCAGCAGCTTGAGCAGGGAAGACACCGGGGAGCTGTTTTTT. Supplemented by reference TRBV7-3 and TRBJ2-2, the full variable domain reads GAGVSQTPSNKVTEKGKYVELRCDPISGHTALYWYRQSLGQGPEFLIYFQGTGAADDSGLPNDRFFAVRPEGSVSTLKIQRTERGDSAVYLCASSLSREDTGELFFGEGSRLTVL.

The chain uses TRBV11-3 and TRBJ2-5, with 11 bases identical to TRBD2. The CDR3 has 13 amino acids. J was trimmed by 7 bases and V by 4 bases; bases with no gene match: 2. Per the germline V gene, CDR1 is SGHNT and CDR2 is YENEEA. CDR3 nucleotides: TGTGCCAGCAGCTATACTAGCGGGGGGACCCAGTACTTC. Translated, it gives CASSYTSGGTQYF.

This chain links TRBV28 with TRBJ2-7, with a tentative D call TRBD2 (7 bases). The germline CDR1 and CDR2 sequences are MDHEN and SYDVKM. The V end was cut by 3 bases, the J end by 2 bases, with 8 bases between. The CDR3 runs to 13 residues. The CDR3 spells CASSLGGPYEQYF. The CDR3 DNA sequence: TGTGCCAGCAGTTTGGGGGGGCCCTACGAGCAGTACTTC.

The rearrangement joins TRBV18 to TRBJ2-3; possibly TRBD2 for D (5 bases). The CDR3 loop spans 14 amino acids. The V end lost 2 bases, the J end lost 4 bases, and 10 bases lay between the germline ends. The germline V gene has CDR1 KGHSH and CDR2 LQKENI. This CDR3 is CASSPGLDADTQYF. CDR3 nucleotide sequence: TGTGCCAGCTCACCAGGACTTGACGCAGATACGCAGTATTTT.

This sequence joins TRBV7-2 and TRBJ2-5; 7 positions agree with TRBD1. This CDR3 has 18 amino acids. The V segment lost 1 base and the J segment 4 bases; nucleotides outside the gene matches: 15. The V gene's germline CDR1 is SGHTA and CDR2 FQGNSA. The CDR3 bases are TGTGCCAGCAGCTTAGTAGTAGGGGGCGCATTATCTTCAGAGACCCAGTACTTC. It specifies CASSLVVGGALSSETQYF.

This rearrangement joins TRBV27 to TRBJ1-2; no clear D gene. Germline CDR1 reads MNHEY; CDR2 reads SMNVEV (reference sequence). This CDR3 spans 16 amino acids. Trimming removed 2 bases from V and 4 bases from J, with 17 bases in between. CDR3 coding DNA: TGTGCCAGCAGTTTACTAAGGTTGGGAGGCACCTATGGCTACACCTTC. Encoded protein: CASSLLRLGGTYGYTF.

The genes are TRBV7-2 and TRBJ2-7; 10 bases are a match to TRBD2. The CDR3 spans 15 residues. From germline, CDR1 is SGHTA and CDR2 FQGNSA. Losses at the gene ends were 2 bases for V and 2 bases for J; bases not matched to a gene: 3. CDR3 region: CASSLRTSGTYEQYF. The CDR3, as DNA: TGTGCCAGCAGCTTACGGACTAGCGGAACCTACGAGCAGTACTTC.